Shown below are 18 T cell receptor beta chains from a single sample sequenced in a study of Graves' ophthalmopathy and Graves' hyperthyroidism. Investigators amplified TCR beta CDR3 regions from RNA transcripts. Scientists carried out first-round RT-PCR using HTBI primers and then a second-round multiplex PCR. Each CDR3 protein gets one entry after TCRdb re-called the multiplex PCR reads with MiXCR. The sample yields more than 1,000,000 distinct CDR3 sequences, 35% to 40% seen once. The sample consisted of peripheral blood or thyroid tissue (not recorded which). These TCRs come from an adult man with Graves' hyperthyroidism.

Many counts were recorded for this clonotype. The CDR3 loop reads CASLGVDYEQYF. The CDR3 nucleotides are TGTGCCAGCCTCGGGGTCGACTACGAGCAGTACTTC. The chain employs TRBV5-6 and TRBJ2-7, with D possibly TRBD2 on 5 matching bases. From germline, CDR1 is SGHDT and CDR2 YYEEEE. This CDR3 comprises 12 residues. The V gene lost 7 bases and the J gene lost 3 bases, with 11 bases spanning the gap.

This clonotype came up many times. The chain combines TRBV20-1 with TRBJ2-7; 11 bases map to TRBD2. The CDR3 covers 15 residues. The germline V gene encodes CDR1 DFQATT and CDR2 SNEGSKA (reference sequence). V lost 3 bases to trimming and J lost 4 bases; unmatched junction nucleotides: 8. CDR3: CSARELAGGTYEQYF. The CDR3 nucleotides read TGCAGTGCTAGGGAGCTAGCGGGAGGCACTTACGAGCAGTACTTC.

This clonotype has more than one count but fewer than ten. A single base separates this from a much larger clone, so it may be a read error. The V gene is TRBV6-6, the J gene TRBJ1-2; 9 bases line up with TRBD1. Looked up from germline, CDR1 is MNHNY and CDR2 is SVGAGI (reference sequence). This CDR3 is 14 amino acids long. After removal of 6 bases from V and 4 bases from J, the junction contained 6 bases not matched to a gene. CDR3 protein: CASSPRTGAYGYTF. The CDR3 coding sequence is TGTGCCAGCAGCCCCCGGACAGGGGCCTATGGCTACACCTTC.

This clonotype was detected a few times. V is TRBV4-2 and J is TRBJ1-1, with 7 nucleotides matching TRBD1. The germline V gene encodes CDR1 LGHNA and CDR2 YNFKEQ. Losses at the gene ends were 1 base for V and 10 bases for J; bases not matched to a gene: 12. This CDR3 region has 15 residues. The CDR3 protein is CASSQVNGGGVGAFF. The DNA of the CDR3 is TGTGCCAGCAGCCAAGTCAATGGAGGGGGCGTCGGAGCTTTCTTT.

This clonotype was counted ten times or more. The chain employs TRBV24-1 and TRBJ2-2; D is perhaps TRBD1 (5 bases). Trimming stripped 5 bases from V and 0 bases from J, with 9 bases between. The CDR3 is 15 amino acids. CDR1 and CDR2 (germline): KGHDR, SFDVKD. CDR3 in amino acids: CATSVVGPNTGELFF. The CDR3 DNA reads TGTGCCACCAGTGTGGTGGGGCCGAACACCGGGGAGCTGTTTTTT.

With respect to this clonotype: The junction does not match germline at one end; this may be a read error. V and J are TRBV5-1 and TRBJ1-1; the D is unclear. The CDR3 totals 16 residues. CDR1 is SGHRS and CDR2 is YFSETQ in the germline V gene. The CDR3 spells CTSSLGLGLWNTEAFF. CDR3 DNA: TGCACCAGCAGCTTGGGCCTAGGGTTATGGAACACTGAAGCTTTCTTT.

The gene calls are TRBV7-8 and TRBJ2-2; D uncertain. The CDR3 is made up of 13 amino acids. V dropped 7 bases and J dropped 5 bases, with 11 bases sitting between them. Germline V gene data show CDR1 as SGHVS and CDR2 as FQNEAQ. CDR3 in DNA: TGTGCCAGCATCCAAGACCAAACCGGGGAGCTGTTTTTT. It codes for CASIQDQTGELFF.

J is TRBJ2-7 and V is TRBV10-2, with TRBD1 identical over 9 bases. The CDR3 has 15 amino acids. Germline loops: CDR1 WSHSY, CDR2 SAAADI. V trimming: 6 bases; J trimming: 3 bases; junction bases outside the gene matches: 9. Written as DNA, the CDR3 is TGCGCCAGCAGCCGAAACCCGGGACAGGGCTACGAGCAGTACTTC. Translated: CASSRNPGQGYEQYF.

This clonotype has ten or more counts. This sequence joins TRBV10-2 and TRBJ1-5; TRBD1 agrees at 7 bases. Trimming took 10 bases from V and 7 from J; bases not matched to a gene: 13. Germline-derived CDR1 and CDR2 are WSHSY and SAAADI. The CDR3 spans 14 residues. The CDR3 loop is CATVQSQGEQPQHF. In nucleotides, the CDR3 is TGCGCCACTGTCCAATCCCAGGGGGAACAGCCCCAGCATTTT.

The count of this clonotype is one. Just one base apart from a much larger clone, this may be a read error. The V and J genes are TRBV4-1 and TRBJ2-5; TRBD1 aligns across 9 bases. The CDR3 totals 15 residues. Germline CDR1 reads MGHRA; CDR2 reads YSYEKL. The CDR3 DNA reads TGCGCCAGCGGCCAAGATGGGACAGGGAAAGAGACCCAGTACTTC. Its protein product is CASGQDGTGKETQYF.

The sample holds many counts of this clonotype. The rearrangement links TRBV15 to TRBJ2-7, with a tentative D call TRBD2 (5 bases). V lost 6 bases and J lost 6, with 24 bases in between. The CDR3 runs 16 residues. Per the germline V gene, CDR1 is LNHNV and CDR2 is YYDKDF (reference sequence). CDR3 amino acids: CATRNTRDYPPAEQYF. CDR3 in DNA: TGTGCCACCAGAAACACACGAGACTACCCGCCTGCCGAGCAGTACTTC.

The rearrangement joins TRBV5-1 to TRBJ2-7; D is possibly TRBD1 (6 bases). Germline V gives CDR1 SGHRS, CDR2 YFSETQ. V gave up 1 base and J gave up 6 bases, with 11 bases separating them. There are 13 residues in the CDR3. The CDR3 nucleotides are TGCGCCAGCAGCTTGACAGGGCCGGTCGAGCAGTACTTC. This codes for CASSLTGPVEQYF.

This clonotype was picked up many times. The V and J genes are TRBV11-1 and TRBJ2-5; D is perhaps TRBD1 (6 bases). This CDR3 has 15 amino acids. Trimming shortened V by 5 bases and J by 2 bases, and 15 bases separated the two germline ends. CDR1 SGHAT and CDR2 FQDESV come from the germline V gene (reference sequence). This CDR3 is CASSDQDRQQETQYF. Written as DNA, the CDR3 is TGTGCCAGCAGCGACCAGGACAGACAACAAGAGACCCAGTACTTC.

The rearrangement links TRBV5-1 to TRBJ2-7; 9 bases match TRBD2. The CDR3 covers 13 residues. Germline-derived CDR1 and CDR2 are SGHRS and YFSETQ. The V segment lost 8 bases and the J segment 3 bases; nucleotides outside the gene matches: 6. The CDR3 spells CARAGTSLYEQYF. CDR3 nucleotides: TGCGCCAGAGCCGGGACTAGCCTCTACGAGCAGTACTTC.

This clonotype was counted at least ten times. The V and J genes are TRBV7-9 and TRBJ2-7; TRBD1 matches at 7 bases. The CDR3 totals 15 residues. The V segment lost 8 bases and the J segment 5 bases; nucleotides outside the gene matches: 15. Germline CDR1 is SEHNR and CDR2 is FQNEAQ (reference sequence). The CDR3 region is CASSGTATLGDEQYF. The CDR3 DNA follows: TGTGCCAGCTCCGGGACAGCAACTTTGGGAGACGAGCAGTACTTC.

As for this clonotype: Possible read error: a much larger clone is one base away. The CDR3 DNA is TGTGCCAGCAGCCTGGGGGGCCTTCTCGGAAAACTGTTTTTT. This translates into CASSLGGLLGKLFF. The chain is built from TRBV14 and TRBJ1-4; the D gene is possibly TRBD1 (6 bases). The CDR3 spans 14 residues. The ends were cut back, 4 bases at V and 10 bases at J, with 16 bases in the middle. Germline-derived CDR1 and CDR2 are SGHDN and FVKESK.

This clonotype was observed a few times. The V gene is TRBV6-5, the J gene TRBJ1-2, with D unclear. The CDR3 has 14 residues. Per the germline V gene, CDR1 is MNHEY and CDR2 is SVGAGI. Trimming stripped 2 bases from V and 0 bases from J, with 7 bases between. CDR3 sequence reads: CASSYRPANYGYTF. The CDR3 region has the DNA TGTGCCAGCAGTTACCGTCCGGCTAACTATGGCTACACCTTC.

This clonotype was recorded at least ten times. This chain uses TRBV6-6 with TRBJ1-6; 7 nucleotides match TRBD1. V trimming: 7 bases; J trimming: 4 bases; junction bases outside the gene matches: 4. Per germline, CDR1 MNHNY and CDR2 SVGAGI (reference sequence). The CDR3 spans 14 residues. The CDR3 DNA reads as TGTGCCAGCAATACGGGACAGTATAATTCACCCCTCCACTTT. Translating it yields CASNTGQYNSPLHF.